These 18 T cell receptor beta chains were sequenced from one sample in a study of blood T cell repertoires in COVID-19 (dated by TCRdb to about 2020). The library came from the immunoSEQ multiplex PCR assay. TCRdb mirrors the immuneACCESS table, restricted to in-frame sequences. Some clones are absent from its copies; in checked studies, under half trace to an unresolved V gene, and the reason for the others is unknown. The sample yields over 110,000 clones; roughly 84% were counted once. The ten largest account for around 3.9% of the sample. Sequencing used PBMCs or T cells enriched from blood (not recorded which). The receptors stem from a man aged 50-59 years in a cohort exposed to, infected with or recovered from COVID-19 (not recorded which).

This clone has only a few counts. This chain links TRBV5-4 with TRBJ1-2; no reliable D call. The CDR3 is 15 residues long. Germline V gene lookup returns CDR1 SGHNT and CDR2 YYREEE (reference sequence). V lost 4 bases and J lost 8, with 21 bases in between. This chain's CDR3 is CASSPDVSPWAGYTF. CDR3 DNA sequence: TGTGCCAGCAGCCCTGACGTATCCCCTTGGGCGGGCTACACCTTC.

The CDR3 region is CASGPDSADTQYF. The CDR3 bases are TGTGCCAGTGGCCCGGACAGTGCAGATACGCAGTATTTT. This chain joins TRBV19 and TRBJ2-3; possible D gene TRBD1, 6 bases. There are 13 residues in the CDR3. Germline CDR1 LNHDA, CDR2 SQIVND (reference sequence). V lost 8 bases and J lost 4, with 13 bases in between.

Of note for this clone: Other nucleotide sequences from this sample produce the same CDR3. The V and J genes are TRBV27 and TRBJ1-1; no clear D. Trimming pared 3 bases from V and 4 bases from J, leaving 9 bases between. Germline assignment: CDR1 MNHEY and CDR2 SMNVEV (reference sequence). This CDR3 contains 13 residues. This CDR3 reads CASSFSGGTEAFF. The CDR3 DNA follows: TGTGCCAGCAGTTTTAGTGGTGGCACTGAAGCTTTCTTT.

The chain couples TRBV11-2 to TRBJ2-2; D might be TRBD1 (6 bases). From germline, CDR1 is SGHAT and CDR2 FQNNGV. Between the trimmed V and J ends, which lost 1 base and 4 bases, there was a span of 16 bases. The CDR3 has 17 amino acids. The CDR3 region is CASSLGGARGGTGELFF. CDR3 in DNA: TGTGCCAGCAGCTTAGGAGGGGCCCGAGGGGGCACCGGGGAGCTGTTTTTT.

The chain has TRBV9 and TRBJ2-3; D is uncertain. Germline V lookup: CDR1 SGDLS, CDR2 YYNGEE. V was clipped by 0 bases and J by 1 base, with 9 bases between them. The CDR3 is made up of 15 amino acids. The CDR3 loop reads CASSVGGTRTDTQYF. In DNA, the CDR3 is TGTGCCAGCAGCGTAGGTGGCACCCGCACAGATACGCAGTATTTT.

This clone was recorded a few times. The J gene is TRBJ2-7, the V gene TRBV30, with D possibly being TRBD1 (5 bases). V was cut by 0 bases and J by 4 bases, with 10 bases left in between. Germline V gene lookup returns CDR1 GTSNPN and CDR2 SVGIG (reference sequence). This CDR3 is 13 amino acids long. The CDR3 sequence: CAWSVLAGYEQYF. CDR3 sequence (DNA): TGTGCCTGGAGTGTACTGGCAGGGTACGAGCAGTACTTC.

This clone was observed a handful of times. The CDR3 coding sequence is TGCGCCAGCAGTGAGCACCGAGGGTGGACCAGCTCCTACAATGAGCAGTTCTTC. Translating gives CASSEHRGWTSSYNEQFF. The V gene is TRBV10-2, the J gene TRBJ2-1; perhaps TRBD2 as D (5 bases). Trimming removed 2 bases at V and 0 bases at J, with 17 bases between. CDR3 length equals 18 residues. The germline V gene has CDR1 WSHSY and CDR2 SAAADI.

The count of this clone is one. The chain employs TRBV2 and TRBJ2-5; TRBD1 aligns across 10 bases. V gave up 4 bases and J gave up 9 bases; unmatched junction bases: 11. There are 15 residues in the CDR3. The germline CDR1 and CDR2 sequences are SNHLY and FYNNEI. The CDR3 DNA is TGTGCCAGCAGTGGGGGACAGGGGCGGGGATTGGCCCAGTACTTC. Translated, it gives CASSGGQGRGLAQYF.

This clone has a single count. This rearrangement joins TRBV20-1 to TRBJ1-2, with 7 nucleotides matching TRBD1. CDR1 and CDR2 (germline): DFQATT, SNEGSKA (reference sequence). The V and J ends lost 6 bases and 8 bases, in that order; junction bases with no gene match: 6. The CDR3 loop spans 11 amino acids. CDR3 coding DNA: TGCAGTGCCAGGGGGGCCAGGGGCTACACCTTC. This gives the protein CSARGARGYTF.

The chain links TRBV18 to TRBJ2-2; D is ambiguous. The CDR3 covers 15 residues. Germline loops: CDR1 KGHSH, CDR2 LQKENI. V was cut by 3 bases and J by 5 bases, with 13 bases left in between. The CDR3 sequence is CASSPLTHVTGELFF. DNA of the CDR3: TGTGCCAGCTCACCTTTGACACACGTAACCGGGGAGCTGTTTTTT.

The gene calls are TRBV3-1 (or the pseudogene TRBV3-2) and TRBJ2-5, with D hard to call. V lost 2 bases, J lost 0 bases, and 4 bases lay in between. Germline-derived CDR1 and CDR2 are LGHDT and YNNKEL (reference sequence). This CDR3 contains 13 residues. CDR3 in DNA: TGTGCCAGCAGCCAACGTCACCAAGAGACCCAGTACTTC. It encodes CASSQRHQETQYF.

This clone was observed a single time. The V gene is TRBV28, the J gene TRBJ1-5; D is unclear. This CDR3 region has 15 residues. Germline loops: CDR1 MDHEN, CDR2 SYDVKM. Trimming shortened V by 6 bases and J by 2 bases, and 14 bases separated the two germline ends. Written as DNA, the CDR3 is TGTGCCAGCAGCCCAGGATTGGGTGGCAATCAGCCCCAGCATTTT. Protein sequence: CASSPGLGGNQPQHF.

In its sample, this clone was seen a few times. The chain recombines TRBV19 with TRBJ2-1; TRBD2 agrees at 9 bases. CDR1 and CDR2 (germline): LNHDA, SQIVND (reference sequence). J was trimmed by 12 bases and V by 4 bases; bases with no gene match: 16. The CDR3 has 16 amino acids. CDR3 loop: CASSRSIAGARRVQFF. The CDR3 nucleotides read TGTGCCAGTAGTAGGTCAATAGCGGGAGCCCGGCGCGTGCAGTTCTTC.

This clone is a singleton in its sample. The CDR3 loop is CASSYKPRRPEQYF. CDR3 nucleotide sequence: TGTGCCAGCAGTTACAAACCGCGGAGGCCCGAGCAGTACTTC. The rearrangement uses TRBV6-2 or TRBV6-3 and TRBJ2-7; maybe TRBD2 (5 bases). Germline V CDR1 and CDR2: MNHEY, SVGEGT. This CDR3 contains 14 residues. V gave up 2 bases and J gave up 6 bases, with 14 bases separating them.

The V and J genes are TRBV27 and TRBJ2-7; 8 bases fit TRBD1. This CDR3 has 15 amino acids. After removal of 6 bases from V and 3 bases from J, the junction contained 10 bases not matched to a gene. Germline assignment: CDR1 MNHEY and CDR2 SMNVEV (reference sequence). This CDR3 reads CASSSSDRASYEQYF. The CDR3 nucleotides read TGTGCCAGCAGCTCCTCGGACAGGGCAAGCTACGAGCAGTACTTC.

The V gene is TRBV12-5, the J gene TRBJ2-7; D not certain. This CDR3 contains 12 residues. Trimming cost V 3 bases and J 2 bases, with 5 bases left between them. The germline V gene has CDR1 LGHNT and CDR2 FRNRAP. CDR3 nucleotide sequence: TGTGCTAGTGGTTTTCAGACCTACGAGCAGTACTTC. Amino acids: CASGFQTYEQYF.

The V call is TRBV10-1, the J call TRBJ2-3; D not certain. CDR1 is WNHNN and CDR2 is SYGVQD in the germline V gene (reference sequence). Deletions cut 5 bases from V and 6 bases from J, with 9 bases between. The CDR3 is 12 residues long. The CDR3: CASSYTVDTQYF. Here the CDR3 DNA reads TGCGCCAGCAGTTATACAGTGGATACGCAGTATTTT.

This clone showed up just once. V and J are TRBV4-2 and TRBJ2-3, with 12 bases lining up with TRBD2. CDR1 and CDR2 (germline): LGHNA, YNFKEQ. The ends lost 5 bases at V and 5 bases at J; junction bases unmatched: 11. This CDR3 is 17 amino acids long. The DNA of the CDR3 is TGTGCCAGCAGCGCGACAGCTAGCGGGAGGGCTGGAGATACGCAGTATTTT. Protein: CASSATASGRAGDTQYF.